Listed below are T cell receptor beta chains from one sample, sequenced in a study of shared clonotypes between healthy human individuals. Sequencing used immunoSEQ multiplex PCR; TCRdb keeps in-frame clones, though not all of them. The table shows approximately 980,000 clones, with 76% occurring only once. What was sequenced was memory CD4+ T cells sorted from blood. These receptors were taken from a man between 18 and 35 years old in good health. Both conserved end residues are part of each CDR3. The D gene is left open where the match is weak. Clone sizes are given selectively: once, few, many, or a class where the clone is expanded.

few,TRBV14,TRBJ2-7,-,TGTGCCAGCAGCCAAAGCCGGTACGAGCAGTACTTC,CASSQSRYEQYF
few,TRBV11-2,TRBJ2-1,TRBD2,TGTGCCAGCAGCTTACGGACTAGCGCATACGGACTTTCCAATGAGCAGTTCTTC,CASSLRTSAYGLSNEQFF
-,TRBV9,TRBJ2-2,-,TGTGCCAGCAGCCCAACACCCCCTAGGGCGGGCACCGGGGAGCTGTTTTTT,CASSPTPPRAGTGELFF
-,TRBV7-2,TRBJ2-3,TRBD2,TGTGCCAGCAGCCCCCAAAGGCGGGGGGGCCTGTCGGATACGCAGTATTTT,CASSPQRRGGLSDTQYF
-,TRBV7-2,TRBJ1-5,-,TGTGCCAGCAGCCCTTTTGGGCAGTCAAATCAGCCCCAGCATTTT,CASSPFGQSNQPQHF
-,TRBV6-5,TRBJ2-7,TRBD2,TGTGCCAGCAGTTACAGCGGGGCCAGCTACGAGCAGTACTTC,CASSYSGASYEQYF
-,TRBV19,TRBJ2-5,-,TGTGCCAGTAGTACATTCGATCCGGAGACCCAGTACTTC,CASSTFDPETQYF
-,TRBV2,TRBJ2-1,TRBD2,TGTGCCAGCAGACTAGCGGGAGAAGGTGAGCAGTTCTTC,CASRLAGEGEQFF
-,TRBV7-3,TRBJ2-3,TRBD2,TGTGCCAGCAGCTCACAGCGGGGGACTAGCACAGATACGCAGTATTTT,CASSSQRGTSTDTQYF
-,TRBV5-4,TRBJ2-3,TRBD2,TGTGCCAGCACCATTGGACTAGCGGGGGGCCAGGGAGATACGCAGTATTTT,CASTIGLAGGQGDTQYF
-,TRBV7-9,TRBJ2-1,-,TGTGCCAGCAGCCAGGGAGTTCAGGGTTACAATGAGCAGTTCTTC,CASSQGVQGYNEQFF
-,TRBV7-6,TRBJ2-6,TRBD1,TGTGCCAGCAGTACCGGGACAGGGAACTCTGGGGCCAACGTCCTGACTTTC,CASSTGTGNSGANVLTF
few,TRBV5-1,TRBJ2-7,-,TGCGCCAGCAGACGTAATCAGGCCGGGGCGAGCAACGAGCAGTACTTC,CASRRNQAGASNEQYF
few,TRBV19,TRBJ1-6,-,TGTGCCAGTAGTGAACAGGGTTCACCCCTCCACTTT,CASSEQGSPLHF
-,TRBV4-2,TRBJ2-5,TRBD2,TGTGCCAGCAGCCATGCACTAGCGGGGGTCGAGACCCAGTACTTC,CASSHALAGVETQYF
few,TRBV25-1,TRBJ1-6,TRBD1,TGTGCCAGCAGGCGGGACAGCTATTCACCCCTCCACTTT,CASRRDSYSPLHF
-,TRBV5-6,TRBJ2-3,TRBD1,TGTGCCAGCAGCTTGGGGGGACAGGGTTTGACAGTTACGCAGTATTTT,CASSLGGQGLTVTQYF
-,TRBV5-1,TRBJ1-4,-,TGCGCCAGCAGACGCACCCTGGGAGGGGATGAAAAACTGTTTTTT,CASRRTLGGDEKLFF
-,TRBV10-3,TRBJ1-2,-,TGTGCCATCAGTGAGTCGCGGCAGGCCCTTAACTATGGCTACACCTTC,CAISESRQALNYGYTF
-,TRBV5-6,TRBJ1-2,TRBD1,TGTGCCAGCAGTACAGGGGGCATTTGGCAGTTCGACTATGGCTACACCTTC,CASSTGGIWQFDYGYTF
-,TRBV4-3,TRBJ1-4,TRBD1,TGCGCCAGCAGCCAAGATGTCGACAGGGGTCATGAAAAACTGTTTTTT,CASSQDVDRGHEKLFF
-,TRBV11-2,TRBJ1-2,-,TGTGCCAGCAGCTTTAGAAGGGATGGCTACACCTTC,CASSFRRDGYTF
-,TRBV6-1,TRBJ2-7,-,TGTGCCAGCAGTGAAAATCCACGGGGACCTTACGAGCAGTACTTC,CASSENPRGPYEQYF
-,TRBV25-1,TRBJ1-1,TRBD1,TGTGCCAGCAGTGAATTTAGGGGGCTAGGGGCTTTCTTT,CASSEFRGLGAFF
-,TRBV5-6,TRBJ1-5,-,TGTGCCAGCAGCCTGGGGGGGGCGAGGCCCCAGCATTTT,CASSLGGARPQHF
-,TRBV15,TRBJ1-4,-,TGTGCCACCAGCAGAGTTTTTGGGGGAGTAGTCGAAAAACTGTTTTTT,CATSRVFGGVVEKLFF
once,TRBV5-1,TRBJ1-4,TRBD1,TGCGCCAGCAGCCTCCGGGACAGGGGAGAAAAACTGTTTTTT,CASSLRDRGEKLFF
-,TRBV5-6,TRBJ2-4,TRBD1,TGTGCCAGCAGCCCAAGGACAGGGCAAAAAAACATTCAGTACTTC,CASSPRTGQKNIQYF
once,TRBV6-1,TRBJ1-3,-,TGTGCCAGCAGTGACTTTCCGGGAAGCTCTGGAAACACCATATATTTT,CASSDFPGSSGNTIYF
-,TRBV30,TRBJ1-4,TRBD1,TGTGCCTGGAGTTCCACAGGGGGCTCCACGGAAAAACTGTTTTTT,CAWSSTGGSTEKLFF
-,TRBV12-5,TRBJ2-7,-,TGTGCTAGTGGTTTGCGGCTAGAGGGCGAGCAGTACTTC,CASGLRLEGEQYF
-,TRBV9,TRBJ2-3,-,TGTGCCAGCTTCGAGTACGGCACAGATACGCAGTATTTT,CASFEYGTDTQYF
-,TRBV5-1,TRBJ1-4,TRBD1,TGCGCCAGCAGCTTGGCAGGGGGCGGTTATGAAAAACTGTTTTTT,CASSLAGGGYEKLFF
-,TRBV7-2,TRBJ2-1,-,TGTGCCAGCAGCTTAGTTTGGGGTGAGCAGTTCTTC,CASSLVWGEQFF
-,TRBV30,TRBJ2-3,TRBD2,TGTGCCTGGAGTGTTGGGACTAGATGGAGCACAGATACGCAGTATTTT,CAWSVGTRWSTDTQYF
-,TRBV2,TRBJ1-5,-,TGTGCCAGCAGTGAAGGACAGGTTAATCAGCCCCAGCATTTT,CASSEGQVNQPQHF
once,TRBV5-4,TRBJ1-2,-,TGTGCCAGCAGCTTCGCGGGGGGGTCAGGCTACACCTTC,CASSFAGGSGYTF
few,TRBV11-1,TRBJ2-7,-,TGTGCCAGCAGCCAGAGAAGCTCCTACGAGCAGTACTTC,CASSQRSSYEQYF
-,TRBV5-6,TRBJ1-5,TRBD1,TGTGCCAGCAGCTTGGGGGGACAGGGCGGTCAGCCCCAGCATTTT,CASSLGGQGGQPQHF
-,TRBV7-2,TRBJ2-1,-,TGTGCCAGCAGCCCCGGCGGAGAAGCCTACAATGAGCAGTTCTTC,CASSPGGEAYNEQFF
-,TRBV5-4,TRBJ2-5,TRBD1,TGTGCCAGCAGTTTCGGACAGGGACAAGAGACCCAGTACTTC,CASSFGQGQETQYF
once,TRBV7-8,TRBJ1-3,-,TGTGCCAGCAGCTTAGGGAGGTTCGTCGTTAGCTCTGGAAACACCATATATTTT,CASSLGRFVVSSGNTIYF
-,TRBV5-1,TRBJ2-3,TRBD1,TGCGCCAGCAGCGAGGACAGGGTGCCAGATACGCAGTATTTT,CASSEDRVPDTQYF
-,TRBV30,TRBJ2-7,TRBD2,TGTGCCTGGAGCGGGACTAGCGGTAACTACGAGCAGTACTTC,CAWSGTSGNYEQYF
-,TRBV5-1,TRBJ1-1,TRBD1,TGCGCCAGCAGCTTGGGACAGGGGGCGAGTGAAGCTTTCTTT,CASSLGQGASEAFF
-,TRBV5-6,TRBJ1-4,TRBD1,TGTGCCAGCAGCCACGACAGGGGACGCGAAAAACTGTTTTTT,CASSHDRGREKLFF
-,TRBV29-1,TRBJ1-2,-,TGCAGCGTTGAGAACAGGGTCGAAAACTATGGCTACACCTTC,CSVENRVENYGYTF
few,TRBV7-9,TRBJ1-1,-,TGTGCCAGCACCCGGAGTAAGGGAGCTTTCTTT,CASTRSKGAFF
-,TRBV6-1,TRBJ2-1,TRBD2,TGTGCCAGCAGTGCAAAAGCGGGAAAGAACCACAATGAGCAGTTCTTC,CASSAKAGKNHNEQFF
-,TRBV9,TRBJ2-7,-,TGTGCCAGCAGCCCAGAGAATCCGTACGAGCAGTACTTC,CASSPENPYEQYF
once,TRBV15,TRBJ1-1,TRBD1,TGTGCCACCAGCAGAGGGGACAGGACCGAAGCTTTCTTT,CATSRGDRTEAFF
-,TRBV5-6,TRBJ1-1,-,TGTGCCAGCAGCTTGGGTCAGGTGATGAACACTGAAGCTTTCTTT,CASSLGQVMNTEAFF
-,TRBV29-1,TRBJ2-3,-,TGCGGAGTAACTGGGGGCACAGATACGCAGTATTTT,CGVTGGTDTQYF
-,TRBV5-1,TRBJ2-1,TRBD1,TGCGCCAGCAGCCAGGGGGTAAGCTCCTACAATGAGCAGTTCTTC,CASSQGVSSYNEQFF